This T cell receptor beta chain comes out of a study of CD8 T cells in ankylosing spondylitis. The CDR3 spans 16 residues. Looked up from germline, CDR1 is SGHTA and CDR2 is FQGTGA. Unmatched junction bases numbered 7, after V lost 2 bases and J lost 2 bases. Study-wide results and limits: Disease-linked clones proved CD8+ and comparatively uncommon in peripheral blood. Disease-linked clones reportedly concentrated significantly in matched ankylosing spondylitis synovial fluid. Earlier work had already found some motif variants in reactive arthritis synovial fluid and blood. About 8 highly homologous variants made up a TCR beta motif, and this motif appeared characteristic of ankylosing spondylitis blood.

Concerning this clonotype: Its antigen is undetermined.

Libraries for TCR beta were made by quantitative 5'-RACE with molecular barcodes. One entry per CDR3 protein results from TCRdb running MiXCR on the 5' RACE reads. The sample carries hundreds of thousands of distinct CDR3 sequences, approximately 10% recorded once. The origin of this receptor is a male donor with ankylosing spondylitis. This sequence joins TRBV7-3 and TRBJ2-3, with 7 bases lining up with TRBD1. Sequenced input: blood, either unsorted or a sorted T cell fraction (not recorded which). The CDR3 here is CASSLHRGRDTDTQYF. Written as DNA, the CDR3 is TGTGCCAGCAGCTTACACAGGGGAAGGGACACAGATACGCAGTATTTT.